The source of this TCR beta chain is a study of response to subunit inactivated influenza vaccine. Study outcomes and limitations: That few new T cells are recruited by each seasonal influenza vaccination was the authors' suggestion.

TCRdb ran MiXCR on the RT-PCR reads and lists one entry per CDR3 protein. This sample has hundreds of thousands of distinct CDR3 sequences, with approximately 15% found just once. This clonotype was seen only a few times. What it recognizes is unknown. The specimen comprised PBMCs from blood, sampled 14 days before vaccination. The origin of this receptor is a man aged 50-60 years who received an inactivated influenza vaccine.

The CDR3: CASSPGRGSYNEQFF. CDR3 in DNA: TGCGCCAGCAGCCCGGGACGGGGCTCCTACAATGAGCAGTTCTTC. The rearrangement links TRBV5-1 to TRBJ2-1; D may be TRBD1 or TRBD2 (5 bases each). The CDR3 sequence is 15 residues long. Germline V gene lookup returns CDR1 SGHRS and CDR2 YFSETQ. With 4 bases removed from V and 0 bases from J, the gap between germline ends came to 11 bases.